Included here is one TCR beta chain sequence, with context. Its antigen is as yet unknown. This entry comes from a study of STAT3 mutations in large granular lymphocyte leukemia. Regarding the study as a whole: Every T-LGLL patient had at least one immunodominant TCRbeta clonotype.

Sequencing was performed with immunoSEQ multiplex PCR; in TCRdb, only in-frame clones are kept and a portion is missing. The sample shows roughly 10,000 clones, roughly nine tenths of them seen only once. The CDR3 runs 16 residues. CDR1 and CDR2 (germline): LGHNA, YNFKEQ. V was clipped by 1 base and J by 2 bases, with 13 bases between them. The chain joins TRBV4-2 to TRBJ2-3; a weak D match, TRBD2 (6 bases). This receptor was identified in a man between 60 and 75 years old with T-cell large granular lymphocyte leukemia. Some clones in this sample may be carry-over from other donors' samples. Sequencing used peripheral blood mononuclear cells. In nucleotides, the CDR3 is TGTGCCAGCAGCCAAGCCCCGGGACTGACCACAGATACGCAGTATTTT. It codes for CASSQAPGLTTDTQYF.